Listed here are 20 T cell receptor beta chains from one sample, sequenced in a study of chemoradiotherapy in HPV16-positive cancers. This table comes from immunoSEQ multiplex PCR, and its TCRdb copy is limited to in-frame clones, with some not included. The table records about 17,000 clones, 90% to 95% of them present only once. The sample was blood, taken from a patient who underwent chemoradiotherapy. The receptors originated from a human donor with HPV-associated anogenital cancer.

V is TRBV5-1 and J is TRBJ2-3; 8 nucleotides align to TRBD1. CDR3 size: 15 residues. CDR1 and CDR2 from the germline V gene are SGHRS and YFSETQ. J gave up 6 bases and V 5 bases, and 11 bases lay outside the gene matches. This CDR3 is CASRHRTGSKDTQYF. CDR3 bases: TGCGCCAGCAGACACCGGACAGGGTCAAAGGATACGCAGTATTTT.

This clone was recorded only once. V is TRBV7-9 and J is TRBJ2-1; 7 bases are a match to TRBD1. J was trimmed by 3 bases and V by 6 bases; bases with no gene match: 8. Germline assignment: CDR1 SEHNR and CDR2 FQNEAQ (reference sequence). The CDR3 is 15 amino acids. The CDR3 loop is CASSTRDSVYNEQFF. The CDR3 DNA reads as TGTGCCAGCAGTACCCGGGACAGTGTCTACAATGAGCAGTTCTTC.

J is TRBJ1-4 and V is TRBV6-1; no clear D gene. The CDR3 is 16 residues long. Germline assignment: CDR1 MNHNS and CDR2 SASEGT. V was trimmed by 2 bases and J by 5 bases, leaving 15 bases between them. CDR3 coding DNA: TGTGCCAGCAGTGAATTTCGCCTAGTGAAAAATGAAAAACTGTTTTTT. Protein: CASSEFRLVKNEKLFF.

In its sample, this clone was seen once. This chain links TRBV6-6 with TRBJ1-3; D uncertain. Looked up from germline, CDR1 is MNHNY and CDR2 is SVGAGI (reference sequence). Trimming took 2 bases from V and 0 from J, leaving 2 bases between them. CDR3 length equals 13 residues. In DNA form, the CDR3 reads TGTGCCAGCAGTTACGGCTCTGGAAACACCATATATTTT. The encoded protein is CASSYGSGNTIYF.

In its sample, this clone was seen a few times. This chain uses TRBV18 with TRBJ2-7, with D unclear. CDR1 and CDR2 (germline): KGHSH, LQKENI. The CDR3 totals 10 residues. In nucleotides, the CDR3 is TGTGCGTTCCTTCACTACGAGCAGTACGTC. This gives the protein CAFLHYEQYV.

The chain joins TRBV10-3 to TRBJ2-7; D remains ambiguous. The V end lost 3 bases, the J end lost 4 bases, and 10 bases lay between the germline ends. Germline-derived CDR1 and CDR2 are ENHRY and SYGVKD. The CDR3 consists of 13 residues. CDR3 residues: CAISDMGRYEQYV. The DNA of the CDR3 is TGTGCCATCAGTGATATGGGTAGGTACGAGCAGTACGTC.

This chain joins TRBV18 and TRBJ2-1; D is unresolved. The CDR3 is 18 residues long. The germline CDR1 and CDR2 sequences are KGHSH and LQKENI. V was cut by 2 bases and J by 0 bases, with 17 bases left in between. As DNA, the CDR3 is TGTGCCAGCTCACCAAGCAACAATCCCGGTCTCTCCTACAATGAGCAGTTCTTC. It codes for CASSPSNNPGLSYNEQFF.

The sample holds one count of this clone. V gene TRBV7-2 combines with J gene TRBJ2-3; tentative D call: TRBD2 (6 bases). Germline V gives CDR1 SGHTA, CDR2 FQGNSA. With 2 bases removed from V and 2 bases from J, the gap between germline ends came to 14 bases. There are 16 residues in the CDR3. The CDR3 protein is CASSLYGGSLTDTQYF. In DNA, the CDR3 is TGTGCCAGCAGCTTATATGGGGGGAGCCTCACAGATACGCAGTATTTT.

The chain is built from TRBV7-2 and TRBJ2-1; 9 nucleotides agree with TRBD1. Germline V gene lookup returns CDR1 SGHTA and CDR2 FQGNSA. The CDR3 spans 16 residues. With V trimmed by 5 bases and J by 1 base, 6 bases remained unmatched. The CDR3 coding sequence is TGTGCCAGCAGCCCAAATGGACAGGGGTCCTACAATGAGCAGTTCTTC. Translating gives CASSPNGQGSYNEQFF. Full variable domain (rest looked up from reference TRBV7-2 and TRBJ2-1): GAGVSQSPSNKVTEKGKDVELRCDPISGHTALYWYRQSLGQGLEFLIYFQGNSAPDKSGLPSDRFSAERTGGSVSTLTIQRTQQEDSAVYLCASSPNGQGSYNEQFFGPGTRLTVL.

This chain joins TRBV2 and TRBJ2-7, with TRBD2 matching 13 bases. Germline V gene sequence: CDR1 SNHLY, CDR2 FYNNEI. V shed 4 bases, J shed 4 bases, and the junction held 10 bases outside the gene matches. This CDR3 has 17 amino acids. CDR3: CASSATSGGAWEYEQYF. The CDR3 DNA reads TGTGCCAGCAGTGCTACTAGCGGGGGGGCCTGGGAGTACGAGCAGTACTTC.

This chain links TRBV7-9 with TRBJ2-5; the D gene is possibly TRBD2 (6 bases). V shed 6 bases and J shed 5 bases, with 13 bases lying between them. There are 13 residues in the CDR3. The V gene's germline CDR1 is SEHNR and CDR2 FQNEAQ (reference sequence). The CDR3 region is CASRWGDRETQYF. The CDR3 nucleotides read TGTGCCAGCAGGTGGGGGGATCGGGAGACCCAGTACTTC. The whole variable domain, remainder taken from reference TRBV7-9 and TRBJ2-5, is DTGVSQNPRHKITKRGQNVTFRCDPISEHNRLYWYRQTLGQGPEFLTYFQNEAQLEKSRLLSDRFSAERPKGSFSTLEIQRTEQGDSAMYLCASRWGDRETQYFGPGTRLLVL.

This rearrangement joins TRBV30 to TRBJ1-2, with D perhaps matching TRBD1 (5 bases). CDR3 length: 14 residues. Trimming removed 4 bases at V and 3 bases at J, with 15 bases between. Looked up from germline, CDR1 is GTSNPN and CDR2 is SVGIG (reference sequence). In nucleotides, the CDR3 is TGTGCCTGGAATCAAGGGGCAAATTACTATGGCTACACCTTC. Its protein is CAWNQGANYYGYTF.

The chain combines TRBV5-6 with TRBJ1-1; D is perhaps TRBD1 (5 bases). This CDR3 spans 13 amino acids. Per germline, CDR1 SGHDT and CDR2 YYEEEE. V was trimmed by 5 bases and J by 5 bases, leaving 13 bases between them. The CDR3 loop reads CASSWTGGTEAFF. The CDR3 DNA reads as TGTGCCAGCAGTTGGACGGGGGGGACTGAAGCTTTCTTT.

The chain links TRBV6-6 to TRBJ2-1; a possible D gene is TRBD1 (6 bases). The germline CDR1 and CDR2 sequences are MNHNY and SVGAGI (reference sequence). The CDR3 loop spans 15 amino acids. V was trimmed by 5 bases and J by 4 bases, leaving 15 bases between them. The DNA for the CDR3 is TGTGCCAGCAGTCACGGACAGTCGTTTTACAATGAGCAGTTCTTC. Translation gives CASSHGQSFYNEQFF.

The DNA for the CDR3 is TGCAGCGTTGAAGGCATGCGGGGGGTTTACACAGATACGCAGTATTTT. It translates to CSVEGMRGVYTDTQYF. The rearrangement links TRBV29-1 to TRBJ2-3; 8 positions agree with TRBD2. Per the germline V gene, CDR1 is SQVTM and CDR2 is ANQGSEA. This CDR3 contains 16 residues. The V gene end was trimmed by 1 base and the J gene end by 2 bases; junction bases not matched to a gene: 8.

The chain links TRBV28 to TRBJ2-7; D is unclear. CDR1 and CDR2 (germline): MDHEN, SYDVKM. Between the trimmed V and J ends, which lost 3 bases and 3 bases, there was a span of 9 bases. The CDR3 has 13 amino acids. CDR3 sequence reads: CASSFYYIYEQYF. The CDR3 DNA follows: TGTGCCAGCAGTTTCTATTATATCTACGAGCAGTACTTC.

V and J are TRBV12-5 and TRBJ1-3; D might be TRBD1 (5 bases). CDR1 is LGHNT, CDR2 FRNRAP, per germline. The germline V and J ends were trimmed by 5 bases and 2 bases, with 16 bases remaining between them. CDR3 length: 16 amino acids. The CDR3 here is CASGRAGGQAGNTIYF. DNA for the CDR3: TGTGCTAGTGGTCGGGCCGGGGGTCAGGCTGGAAACACCATATATTTT. Full variable domain (missing parts from reference TRBV12-5 and TRBJ1-3): DARVTQTPRHKVTEMGQEVTMRCQPILGHNTVFWYRQTMMQGLELLAYFRNRAPLDDSGMPKDRFSAEMPDATLATLKIQPSEPRDSAVYFCASGRAGGQAGNTIYFGEGSWLTVV.

The chain links TRBV27 to TRBJ1-1; D is ambiguous. CDR3 length equals 14 residues. Trimming took 6 bases from V and 1 from J, leaving 12 bases between them. CDR1 and CDR2 from the germline V gene are MNHEY and SMNVEV (reference sequence). CDR3 sequence reads: CASSVGGGNTEAFF. The CDR3 region has the DNA TGTGCCAGCAGCGTGGGAGGTGGGAACACTGAAGCTTTCTTT.

This chain links TRBV27 with TRBJ2-3; TRBD2 agrees at 9 bases. V dropped 5 bases and J dropped 8; count of bases not matched to a gene: 17. The CDR3 consists of 17 residues. CDR1 MNHEY and CDR2 SMNVEV come from the germline V gene (reference sequence). This CDR3 is CASSPYSARGGRGTQYF. CDR3 DNA sequence: TGTGCCAGCAGTCCTTACTCGGCGCGGGGGGGCCGGGGTACGCAGTATTTT.

This sequence joins TRBV5-1 and TRBJ2-4, with D possibly being TRBD1 (5 bases). This CDR3 has 13 residues. Trimming left V 4 bases short and J 13 bases short, with 18 bases between. Germline loops: CDR1 SGHRS, CDR2 YFSETQ. The CDR3 region is CASSLSTGRLQYF. In nucleotides, the CDR3 is TGCGCCAGCAGCCTGTCCACAGGACGCCTCCAGTACTTC. Combining the CDR3 with reference TRBV5-1 and TRBJ2-4 gives the whole variable domain KAGVTQTPRYLIKTRGQQVTLSCSPISGHRSVSWYQQTPGQGLQFLFEYFSETQRNKGNFPGRFSGRQFSNSRSEMNVSTLELGDSALYLCASSLSTGRLQYFGAGTRLSVL.